One and the same sample provided the 25 T cell receptor beta chains below, sequenced in a study of identical twins (dated by TCRdb to the mid-2010s). Library construction relied on 5' RACE. TCRdb lists the instrument as Illumina HiSeq 2000. The public sequencing data were trimmed at Q25 with fastp and processed into clonotypes with MiXCR by TCRdb, which kept only in-frame beta chains. Rows are combined by CDR3 protein, so each entry shows the most common genes and DNA. Across this sample there are 450,000 or so distinct CDR3 sequences, with 24% seen only once. In total, the top ten clones hold 2.5% to 3.5% of the sample. These data also formed part of another study, on T cells expressing NK-cell markers.

Material: CD4+ T cells sorted from blood. All receptors derive from a woman aged 18-29 years in good health.

V and J are TRBV5-1 and TRBJ2-7; tentative D call: TRBD1 (5 bases). CDR1 and CDR2 (germline): SGHRS, YFSETQ. This CDR3 region has 13 residues. The V gene lost 3 bases and the J gene lost 5 bases, with 12 bases spanning the gap. As DNA, the CDR3 is TGCGCCAGCAGCTACCAAAGGGGCCACGAGCAGTACTTC. The encoded protein is CASSYQRGHEQYF.

The chain's CDR3 is CASSHRADPSYEQYF. CDR3 DNA: TGTGCCAGCAGTCACCGGGCCGACCCTTCCTACGAGCAGTACTTC. The chain is built from TRBV7-9 and TRBJ2-7; D not resolved. CDR1 and CDR2 from the germline V gene are SEHNR and FQNEAQ (reference sequence). Between the trimmed V and J ends, which lost 6 bases and 1 base, there was a span of 16 bases. The CDR3 is 15 amino acids. The full variable domain, with the rest looked up from reference TRBV7-9 and TRBJ2-7, is DTGVSQNPRHKITKRGQNVTFRCDPISEHNRLYWYRQTLGQGPEFLTYFQNEAQLEKSRLLSDRFSAERPKGSFSTLEIQRTEQGDSAMYLCASSHRADPSYEQYFGPGTRLTVT.

V usage is TRBV7-9 and J usage is TRBJ2-7; no clear D. V gave up 2 bases and J gave up 8 bases, with 10 bases separating them. This CDR3 has 12 amino acids. Germline lookup yields CDR1 SEHNR and CDR2 FQNEAQ (reference sequence). This chain's CDR3 is CASSLSYGQQYF. The CDR3 nucleotides are TGTGCCAGCAGCTTATCGTATGGCCAGCAGTACTTC. Full variable domain (missing parts from reference TRBV7-9 and TRBJ2-7): DTGVSQNPRHKITKRGQNVTFRCDPISEHNRLYWYRQTLGQGPEFLTYFQNEAQLEKSRLLSDRFSAERPKGSFSTLEIQRTEQGDSAMYLCASSLSYGQQYFGPGTRLTVT.

The CDR3 loop reads CASSLIAGSDEQYF. CDR3 DNA: TGTGCCAGCAGCCTTATAGCGGGAAGTGACGAGCAGTACTTC. The chain is built from TRBV14 and TRBJ2-7; TRBD2 aligns across 8 bases. There are 14 residues in the CDR3. Germline V gives CDR1 SGHDN, CDR2 FVKESK. J was trimmed by 5 bases and V by 4 bases; bases with no gene match: 7.

In this sample, this clonotype turned up a few times. CDR3 in amino acids: CASSLDRGDSPLHF. DNA for the CDR3: TGTGCCAGCAGCCTAGACAGGGGAGATTCACCCCTCCACTTT. This rearrangement joins TRBV4-2 to TRBJ1-6, with 8 bases identical to TRBD1. The trim removed 4 bases at V and 8 bases at J, leaving 4 bases unmatched. The germline CDR1 and CDR2 sequences are LGHNA and YNFKEQ. This CDR3 contains 14 residues.

This clonotype was counted between two and nine times. The rearrangement links TRBV15 to TRBJ2-5, with 8 bases matching TRBD1. The J segment lost 3 bases and the V segment lost 0 bases, leaving 12 bases of the junction unmatched. This CDR3 contains 18 residues. CDR1 is LNHNV and CDR2 is YYDKDF in the germline V gene (reference sequence). The CDR3 sequence is CATSRDISGQGGKETQYF. CDR3 nucleotide sequence: TGTGCCACCAGCAGAGATATCAGCGGACAGGGAGGTAAAGAGACCCAGTACTTC.

This clonotype was seen a handful of times. The J gene is TRBJ1-5, the V gene TRBV2; D is perhaps TRBD1 (5 bases). This CDR3 is built from 15 residues. Trimming removed 7 bases from V and 0 bases from J, with 13 bases in between. Germline CDR1 reads SNHLY; CDR2 reads FYNNEI. The CDR3 spells CASTGQVNSNQPQHF. The CDR3 bases are TGTGCCAGCACGGGGCAGGTCAATAGCAATCAGCCCCAGCATTTT. Combining the CDR3 with reference TRBV2 and TRBJ1-5 gives the whole variable domain EPEVTQTPSHQVTQMGQEVILRCVPISNHLYFYWYRQILGQKVEFLVSFYNNEISEKSEIFDDQFSVERPDGSNFTLKIRSTKLEDSAMYFCASTGQVNSNQPQHFGDGTRLSIL.

This clonotype showed up just a few times. This sequence joins TRBV5-1 and TRBJ2-2; 7 nucleotides line up with TRBD1. Germline trimming cut 4 bases from V and 1 base from J; bases unmatched to any gene: 4. The CDR3 loop spans 15 amino acids. Germline loops: CDR1 SGHRS, CDR2 YFSETQ. The CDR3: CASSGGQMNTGELFF. CDR3 in DNA: TGCGCCAGCAGCGGGGGACAGATGAACACCGGGGAGCTGTTTTTT.

This clonotype occurred a few times. The rearrangement uses TRBV6-6 and TRBJ1-6, with D maybe TRBD1 (5 bases). Germline-derived CDR1 and CDR2 are MNHNY and SVGAGI (reference sequence). The ends were cut back, 4 bases at V and 11 bases at J, with 12 bases in the middle. The CDR3 is made up of 13 amino acids. CDR3 DNA: TGTGCCAGCAGTTCTCAGGGAGGGCCACCCCTCCACTTT. As protein: CASSSQGGPPLHF.

This chain connects TRBV11-2 to TRBJ2-7, with unresolved D. This CDR3 has 14 residues. Per the germline V gene, CDR1 is SGHAT and CDR2 is FQNNGV. V lost 0 bases and J 3 bases, leaving 9 bases between the germline ends. The CDR3 bases are TGTGCCAGCAGCTTAGATAGGCAGTTCTACGAGCAGTACTTC. Translating it yields CASSLDRQFYEQYF.

This clonotype was seen only a few times. V is TRBV9 and J is TRBJ1-6; a weak D match, TRBD1 (6 bases). Trimming removed 0 bases from V and 8 bases from J, with 9 bases in between. This CDR3 is built from 14 residues. The germline V gene has CDR1 SGDLS and CDR2 YYNGEE. The CDR3 sequence is CASSVGSGDSPLHF. Written as DNA, the CDR3 is TGTGCCAGCAGCGTAGGTTCAGGGGATTCACCCCTCCACTTT.

The V gene is TRBV12-3 or TRBV12-4, the J gene TRBJ2-2, with 7 bases that match TRBD2. CDR3 size: 19 residues. The ends lost 0 bases at V and 2 bases at J; junction bases unmatched: 12. The DNA for the CDR3 is TGTGCCAGCAGTTTAGCCCCCTATCTTTGGGGGGGAAACACCGGGGAGCTGTTTTTT. Encoded protein: CASSLAPYLWGGNTGELFF.

This clonotype has more than one count but fewer than ten. The chain has TRBV12-3 or TRBV12-4 and TRBJ2-7; TRBD2 matches at 8 bases. The junction had 5 bases not matched to a gene; V was cut back by 4 bases and J by 3 bases. The CDR3 is made up of 14 amino acids. This CDR3 reads CASSWGLVIYEQYF. CDR3 coding DNA: TGTGCCAGCAGTTGGGGACTAGTCATCTACGAGCAGTACTTC.

This sequence joins TRBV5-1 and TRBJ1-6; 8 bases agree with TRBD1. This CDR3 has 16 residues. V dropped 6 bases and J dropped 7; count of bases not matched to a gene: 12. The V gene's germline CDR1 is SGHRS and CDR2 YFSETQ. Written as DNA, the CDR3 is TGCGCCAGCAACTTCCTAGGACAGGGTGACAATTCACCCCTCCACTTT. Translating it yields CASNFLGQGDNSPLHF.

The chain couples TRBV6-2 or TRBV6-3 to TRBJ2-1; D gene uncertain. Germline CDR1 and CDR2: MNHEY and SVGEGT. CDR3 length: 14 amino acids. With 7 bases removed from V and 6 bases from J, the gap between germline ends came to 16 bases. The CDR3 reads CASNDLDETNEQFF. The CDR3 region has the DNA TGTGCCAGCAACGACTTAGACGAAACCAATGAGCAGTTCTTC.

This chain links TRBV15 with TRBJ2-2; 13 bases fit TRBD2. This CDR3 is 19 amino acids long. In germline, CDR1 is LNHNV, CDR2 YYDKDF (reference sequence). The ends lost 0 bases at V and 2 bases at J; junction bases unmatched: 6. The CDR3 reads CATSRDPGLAGPNTGELFF. CDR3 coding DNA: TGTGCCACCAGCAGAGATCCGGGACTAGCGGGACCAAACACCGGGGAGCTGTTTTTT. Full variable domain (outside the CDR3, taken from reference TRBV15 and TRBJ2-2): DAMVIQNPRYQVTQFGKPVTLSCSQTLNHNVMYWYQQKSSQAPKLLFHYYDKDFNNEADTPDNFQSRRPNTSFCFLDIRSPGLGDTAMYLCATSRDPGLAGPNTGELFFGEGSRLTVL.

This clonotype was seen only a few times. The J gene is TRBJ1-4, the V gene TRBV12-3 or TRBV12-4; D unresolved. Trimming shortened V by 6 bases and J by 10 bases, and 21 bases separated the two germline ends. This CDR3 comprises 15 residues. CDR3 residues: CASSKTGPTGGKLFF. CDR3 in DNA: TGTGCCAGCAGCAAGACCGGGCCTACGGGCGGAAAACTGTTTTTT.

This clonotype was detected only a few times. The chain joins TRBV29-1 to TRBJ2-2, with D hard to call. The germline gives CDR1 SQVTM, CDR2 ANQGSEA. The CDR3 spans 13 residues. V lost 7 bases, J lost 5 bases, and 14 bases lay in between. CDR3: CSASGILTGELFF. The CDR3 region has the DNA TGCAGCGCCTCGGGCATCTTAACCGGGGAGCTGTTTTTT.

The J gene is TRBJ2-5, the V gene TRBV6-5; D remains unclear. Germline V gene data show CDR1 as MNHEY and CDR2 as SVGAGI. The CDR3 is 14 residues long. Trimming removed 1 base from V and 4 bases from J, with 10 bases in between. The CDR3 sequence: CASSYWERAETQYF. Written as DNA, the CDR3 is TGTGCCAGCAGTTACTGGGAAAGGGCAGAGACCCAGTACTTC.

The rearrangement links TRBV29-1 to TRBJ1-1; D remains ambiguous. The V gene's germline CDR1 is SQVTM and CDR2 ANQGSEA. The CDR3 is made up of 11 amino acids. V lost 4 bases and J 6 bases, leaving 9 bases between the germline ends. The CDR3 nucleotides read TGCAGCGTTGGGAGTTGGGCTGAAGCTTTCTTT. This gives the protein CSVGSWAEAFF. The entire variable domain, with the rest obtained from reference TRBV29-1 and TRBJ1-1, is as follows: SAVISQKPSRDICQRGTSLTIQCQVDSQVTMMFWYRQQPGQSLTLIATANQGSEATYESGFVIDKFPISRPNLTFSTLTVSNMSPEDSSIYLCSVGSWAEAFFGQGTRLTVV.

V gene TRBV20-1 combines with J gene TRBJ2-7, with 13 bases fitting TRBD2. CDR3 length equals 14 residues. CDR1 and CDR2 from the germline V gene are DFQATT and SNEGSKA (reference sequence). Trimming removed 3 bases from V and 4 bases from J; junction bases left unmatched: 3. The CDR3 loop is CSASGTSGIYEQYF. The CDR3, as DNA: TGCAGTGCTAGCGGGACTAGCGGGATATACGAGCAGTACTTC.

The rearrangement joins TRBV7-2 to TRBJ2-7; D is undetermined. From germline, CDR1 is SGHTA and CDR2 FQGNSA. The CDR3 covers 12 residues. V was clipped by 4 bases and J by 4 bases, with 8 bases between them. The CDR3: CASSSIRYEQYF. As DNA, the CDR3 is TGTGCCAGCAGCTCCATTCGATACGAGCAGTACTTC.

CDR3 sequence: CASSQFPGLAGLQETQYF. The DNA for the CDR3 is TGTGCCAGCAGCCAATTCCCGGGACTAGCGGGGCTACAAGAGACCCAGTACTTC. The rearrangement uses TRBV14 and TRBJ2-5; 13 positions agree with TRBD2. CDR3 length: 18 amino acids. CDR1 and CDR2 (germline): SGHDN, FVKESK. V shed 2 bases, J shed 2 bases, and the junction held 8 bases outside the gene matches.

This clonotype was seen a few times. V gene TRBV12-3 or TRBV12-4 combines with J gene TRBJ2-1; D gene uncertain. The V and J ends lost 3 bases and 8 bases respectively, with 8 bases between them. The CDR3 extends over 12 amino acids. The CDR3 coding sequence is TGTGCCAGCAGTTTTATCGGAGATGAGCAGTTCTTC. It encodes CASSFIGDEQFF.

The chain links TRBV6-1 to TRBJ2-7; D remains unclear. In germline, CDR1 is MNHNS, CDR2 SASEGT. The CDR3 loop spans 13 amino acids. Trimming took 8 bases from V and 0 from J, leaving 11 bases between them. This CDR3 is CASSIGPSYEQYF. For the CDR3, the DNA is TGTGCCAGCTCGATCGGTCCCTCCTACGAGCAGTACTTC.